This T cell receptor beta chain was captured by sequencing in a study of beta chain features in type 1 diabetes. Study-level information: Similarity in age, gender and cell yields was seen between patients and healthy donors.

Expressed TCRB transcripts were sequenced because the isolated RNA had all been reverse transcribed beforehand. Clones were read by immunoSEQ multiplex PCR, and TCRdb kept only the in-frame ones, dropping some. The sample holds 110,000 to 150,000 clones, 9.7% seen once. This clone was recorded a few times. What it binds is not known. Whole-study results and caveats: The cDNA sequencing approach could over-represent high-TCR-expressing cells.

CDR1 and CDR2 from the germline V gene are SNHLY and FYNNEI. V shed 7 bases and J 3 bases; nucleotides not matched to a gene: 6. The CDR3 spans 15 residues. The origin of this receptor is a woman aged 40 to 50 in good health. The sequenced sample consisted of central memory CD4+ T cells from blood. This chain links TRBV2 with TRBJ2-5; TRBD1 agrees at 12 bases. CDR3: CASNSGTGGKETQYF. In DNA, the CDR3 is TGTGCCAGCAACTCCGGGACAGGGGGCAAAGAGACCCAGTACTTC.